This entry describes one T cell receptor (beta chain). The target antigen is unknown. This specimen belongs to a study of cytomegalovirus exposure and HLA in healthy donors. In the study overall: Among the 300 to 450 genotyped donors, 81% were placed in the Caucasian-associated ancestry cluster.

Regarding the study as a whole: Sequencing probably produced one cluster of sequence variants that were highly shared.

Primers for the PCR totalled 60 Vbeta and 13 Jbeta. Method: immunoSEQ multiplex PCR; TCRdb's copy keeps in-frame clones and lacks some. The sample contains approximately 140,000 clones, around 80% of which appear only once. This CDR3 spans 15 amino acids. From germline, CDR1 is LNHDA and CDR2 SQIVND (reference sequence). Trimming at V came to 3 bases and at J to 2 bases, leaving 4 bases not matched to a gene. The V gene is TRBV19, the J gene TRBJ2-7; 10 bases fit TRBD1. Sequenced input: PBMCs. The TCR sequence derives from a man between 35 and 55 years old in good health and CMV-seropositive. This CDR3 reads CASSIPGQGTYEQYF. The CDR3 DNA follows: TGTGCCAGTAGTATTCCGGGACAGGGGACCTACGAGCAGTACTTC.